The 10 T cell receptor beta chains below were found in one sample sequenced in a study of beta chain features in type 1 diabetes. The authors reverse transcribed all of the isolated RNA, so sequencing captured expressed TCRB transcripts. The protocol was immunoSEQ multiplex PCR, while the TCRdb copy is restricted to in-frame clones and leaves out a portion. This sample has roughly 170,000 clones, with less than 15% found just once. The source material was central memory CD4+ T cells from blood. The receptors stem from a young woman in good health.

The chain has TRBV5-1 and TRBJ2-1; possible D gene TRBD1, 6 bases. V was shortened by 6 bases and J by 2 bases, with 18 bases between the two germline ends. Germline V gene sequence: CDR1 SGHRS, CDR2 YFSETQ. The CDR3 spans 16 residues. CDR3 in DNA: TGCGCCAGCACCCCGCGGGTAGGGGGACCCTACAATGAGCAGTTCTTC. It codes for CASTPRVGGPYNEQFF. Full variable domain (rest looked up from reference TRBV5-1 and TRBJ2-1): KAGVTQTPRYLIKTRGQQVTLSCSPISGHRSVSWYQQTPGQGLQFLFEYFSETQRNKGNFPGRFSGRQFSNSRSEMNVSTLELGDSALYLCASTPRVGGPYNEQFFGPGTRLTVL.

In its sample, this clone was seen a few times. J is TRBJ2-1 and V is TRBV9; 13 bases are shared with TRBD2. Germline V lookup: CDR1 SGDLS, CDR2 YYNGEE. The CDR3 covers 18 residues. Trimming cost V 3 bases and J 8 bases; bases outside gene matches: 14. CDR3 nucleotides: TGTGCCAGCAGCGCATCCTCCGTCGGACTAGCGGGAGAGGATGAGCAGTTCTTC. Protein sequence: CASSASSVGLAGEDEQFF.

The chain recombines TRBV29-1 with TRBJ2-5; D is uncertain. The J call is uncertain, as TRBJ2-7 better fits the DNA end. The CDR3 is made up of 10 amino acids. Germline V gene data show CDR1 as SQVTM and CDR2 as ANQGSEA. The CDR3 here is CSVADYEQYF. In DNA, the CDR3 is TGCAGCGTTGCAGATTACGAGCAGTACTTC.

This chain joins TRBV18 and TRBJ1-4; tentatively, D is TRBD1 (5 bases). Trimming pared 4 bases from V and 4 bases from J, leaving 13 bases between. CDR1 KGHSH and CDR2 LQKENI come from the germline V gene. CDR3 length: 15 residues. The CDR3 bases are TGTGCCAGCTCACGGGCCAGGGATGTTAATGAAAAACTGTTTTTT. This codes for CASSRARDVNEKLFF.

V gene TRBV5-6 combines with J gene TRBJ2-1; 12 nucleotides agree with TRBD2. This CDR3 comprises 15 residues. CDR1 and CDR2 from the germline V gene are SGHDT and YYEEEE. V shed 3 bases and J 3 bases; nucleotides not matched to a gene: 1. The CDR3 DNA is TGTGCCAGCAGCTCGACTAGCGGGAGCTACAATGAGCAGTTCTTC. Translating it yields CASSSTSGSYNEQFF.

This clone has a handful of counts. This chain connects TRBV9 to TRBJ2-1; D might be TRBD2 (6 bases). With 0 bases removed from V and 5 bases from J, the gap between germline ends came to 9 bases. The CDR3 spans 14 residues. The V gene's germline CDR1 is SGDLS and CDR2 YYNGEE. CDR3 sequence (DNA): TGTGCCAGCAGCGTAGGCGGGATTGACAATGAGCAGTTCTTC. It encodes CASSVGGIDNEQFF. Full variable domain (outside the CDR3, taken from reference TRBV9 and TRBJ2-1): DSGVTQTPKHLITATGQRVTLRCSPRSGDLSVYWYQQSLDQGLQFLIQYYNGEERAKGNILERFSAQQFPDLHSELNLSSLELGDSALYFCASSVGGIDNEQFFGPGTRLTVL.

The chain has TRBV7-2 and TRBJ2-7, with 12 positions matching TRBD2. J lost 1 base, V lost 5 bases, and 9 bases had no gene match. Germline V gene sequence: CDR1 SGHTA, CDR2 FQGNSA. The CDR3 runs 17 residues. CDR3 amino acids: CASSKSRTSGDSYEQYF. CDR3 sequence (DNA): TGTGCCAGCAGCAAGTCCAGGACTAGCGGGGATTCCTACGAGCAGTACTTC.

This clone was seen more than once but under ten times. The V and J genes are TRBV5-1 and TRBJ1-2; D is perhaps TRBD1 (5 bases). Trimming cost V 3 bases and J 3 bases, with 15 bases left between them. The CDR3 sequence is 15 residues long. Germline V CDR1 and CDR2: SGHRS, YFSETQ. The CDR3 sequence: CASSSEFRQHYGYTF. Written as DNA, the CDR3 is TGCGCCAGCAGCTCCGAATTTAGACAGCACTATGGCTACACCTTC.

V gene TRBV7-2 combines with J gene TRBJ2-7; D unresolved. Germline V gene data show CDR1 as SGHTA and CDR2 as FQGNSA. V was pared by 5 bases and J by 2 bases, with 4 bases between. The CDR3 loop spans 11 amino acids. This CDR3 is CASSRTYEQYF. For the CDR3, the DNA is TGTGCCAGCAGCCGTACCTACGAGCAGTACTTC.

The rearrangement uses TRBV30 and TRBJ2-7; TRBD2 might be the D (6 bases). There are 15 residues in the CDR3. V lost 8 bases, J lost 0 bases, and 20 bases lay in between. Germline CDR1 is GTSNPN and CDR2 is SVGIG (reference sequence). The chain's CDR3 is CATKGSAGNSYEQYF. CDR3 nucleotides: TGTGCCACCAAGGGCAGCGCGGGGAACTCCTACGAGCAGTACTTC. The variable domain in full, completed from reference TRBV30 and TRBJ2-7, reads SQTIHQWPATLVQPVGSPLSLECTVEGTSNPNLYWYRQAAGRGLQLLFYSVGIGQISSEVPQNLSASRPQDRQFILSSKKLLLSDSGFYLCATKGSAGNSYEQYFGPGTRLTVT.